Each of the 5 T cell receptor beta chains below was sequenced from the same sample in a study of cytotoxic CD8 clonotypes in ibrutinib-treated CLL. TCRdb's table, derived via immunoSEQ multiplex PCR, lists solely in-frame clones and lacks some. The sample comprises about 200,000 clones, roughly 65% of which are singletons, and over 5.5% rests with the top ten. The sample in question was PBMCs, obtained after 12 months of ibrutinib treatment. The receptor source for this set is a human donor with chronic lymphocytic leukemia.

This clone was recorded a few times. V usage is TRBV30 and J usage is TRBJ2-1; D unresolved. The CDR3 is 11 residues long. V shed 1 base and J shed 9 bases, with 7 bases lying between them. Germline V gives CDR1 GTSNPN, CDR2 SVGIG (reference sequence). The CDR3 loop is CAWSDGGEQFF. In DNA, the CDR3 is TGTGCCTGGAGTGATGGCGGTGAGCAGTTCTTC.

V gene TRBV18 combines with J gene TRBJ2-7; D is undetermined. Trimming removed 0 bases at V and 5 bases at J, with 11 bases between. CDR1 is KGHSH and CDR2 is LQKENI in the germline V gene. The CDR3 totals 14 residues. CDR3 sequence (DNA): TGTGCCAGCTCACCACCGGGCCATCCTGACGAGCAGTACTTC. Its translation is CASSPPGHPDEQYF.

This clone turned up a few times. This specimen includes other DNA sequences encoding the same CDR3. V is TRBV19 and J is TRBJ2-1; TRBD2 matches 10 bases. The CDR3 runs 17 residues. V lost 0 bases and J lost 4; bases outside the gene matches: 6. Germline assignment: CDR1 LNHDA and CDR2 SQIVND (reference sequence). CDR3 DNA: TGTGCCAGTAGTATAGACCGTCTAGCGGGAGCTTACAATGAGCAGTTCTTC. Translating it yields CASSIDRLAGAYNEQFF.

This clone was counted between two and nine times. This sequence joins TRBV2 and TRBJ1-2; D uncertain. CDR3 length: 13 residues. Germline CDR1 and CDR2: SNHLY and FYNNEI. The V and J ends lost 5 bases and 8 bases respectively, with 15 bases between them. This chain's CDR3 is CASSRTFRTGYTF. The DNA of the CDR3 is TGTGCCAGCAGTCGGACCTTTCGCACCGGCTACACCTTC.

This clone has ten or more counts. The chain uses TRBV18 and TRBJ1-4; possibly TRBD1 for D (6 bases). The length of the CDR3 is 14 residues. Between the trimmed V and J ends, which lost 5 bases and 4 bases, there was a span of 11 bases. CDR1 and CDR2 (germline): KGHSH, LQKENI. The CDR3 sequence is CASSVAGVNEKLFF. DNA of the CDR3: TGTGCCAGCTCAGTAGCAGGGGTTAATGAAAAACTGTTTTTT.